This TCR beta chain emerged from a study of blood T cell repertoires in COVID-19 (TCRdb year 2020). For context, the study as a whole: Collaborator samples came from the United States, Italy and Spain and covered acute and convalescent phases of COVID-19. The material from the prospective study consisted of cDNA or gDNA derived from T cells, B-cell-depleted T cells, or PBMCs. The dataset comprised deeply sampled blood TCRbeta repertoires from subjects exposed to, actively infected with, or recovered from COVID-19. The repertoires were made available in a free public database intended to serve as a resource for research on the immune response to SARS-CoV-2. The samples were drawn from the first 160 participants of the ongoing ImmuneRACE study and from 1,254 subjects provided by 6 global collaborators. Sample metadata almost always included a de-identified subject ID, COVID-19 status, age in years and sex. Where available, HLA class I and class II types were obtained from metadata supplied by the sample provider rather than from assay-based typing.

About this clone: Its target antigen remains unknown. Base qualities are not recorded, but no much larger clone differs from it by a single base.

The immunoSEQ Assay, a bias-controlled multiplex PCR, was used to amplify TCRbeta CDR3 regions from genomic DNA. The paper's processing steps were these. The number of nucleated cells in each sample was estimated by amplification of reference gene primers within the assay. Sequence reads were collapsed and filtered to measure the absolute abundance of every unique TCRbeta CDR3 rearrangement. For each sample, productive Simpson clonality was calculated by taking the square root of Simpson's diversity index across productive rearrangements. The source is immuneACCESS, and TCRdb retained only in-frame sequences with V and J called. Part of the clones is not carried over; for the studies checked, unresolved V genes explain less than half of this, and the remainder is unexplained. That table furnishes V, J and clone size, whereas the DNA furnished D and trimming. The sample records roughly 80,000 clones, 60% to 85% of which are singletons. The ten largest clonotypes hold roughly 15% of the sample.

Each collaborating institution followed its own protocols to collect whole blood in K2EDTA tubes. For TCRbeta analysis, collaborators shipped samples in one of three forms: frozen whole blood, isolated PBMCs, or DNA extracted from either of those sample types. What the work shows at the level of the full study, not this receptor alone: How much clinical and demographic metadata was included differed by source and by participant, and the metadata was provided uncurated.

The sequence derives from a human donor in a cohort sampled during active COVID-19. The material sequenced was peripheral blood.

The CDR3 reads as follows: CASSLQTGVSSYEQYF. The DNA sequence is as follows: TGTGCCAGCAGTTTACAGACAGGTGTGAGTTCCTACGAGCAGTACTTC. This receptor chain uses TRBV27 and TRBJ2-7; TRBD1 might be the D gene, on 6 matching bases. Taken from cysteine to phenylalanine, the CDR3 has 16 residues. Only the CDR3 DNA is retained, 48 bases long and in frame from the first base. The junction carries 15 bases between V and J, which are trimmed by 2 bases and 1 base respectively. CDR1 and CDR2, per the germline V gene (reference sequence), are MNHEY and SMNVEV.